Here is one T cell receptor (beta chain) with its context. Its antigen is still unknown. The data were taken from a study of a mutant IDH1 vaccine in newly diagnosed glioma. Whole-study context: Patients, over weeks 1, 3, 5, 7, 11, 15, 19 and 23, received a total of eight vaccinations. Overall study results and limits: Pseudoprogression appeared independent of alterations in top peripheral clonotypes. Patients mounted vaccine-induced immune responses in 80% to 95% of cases.

The assay was immunoSEQ multiplex PCR, and TCRdb's table has in-frame clones only and misses some. The data show 110,000 or so clones, with approximately 87% seen just once and 0.61% held by the top ten. Time point meaning: week 11, during vaccination. Vaccine doses each comprised 300 ug of mutant IDH1 20-mer peptide, with topical imiquimod. Tumors from donors were new WHO grade 3 or 4 IDH1-mutant astrocytomas with ATRX loss. The trim removed 4 bases at V and 6 bases at J, leaving 7 bases unmatched. CDR3 length equals 15 residues. The germline CDR1 and CDR2 sequences are MGHRA and YSYEKL. The material was PBMCs, obtained from a glioma patient whose treatment included an IDH1 peptide vaccine. V gene TRBV4-1 combines with J gene TRBJ1-5; 9 positions match TRBD1. This TCR was recovered from a woman between 45 and 60 years old with glioma. CDR3 loop: CASSLTGGGGQPQHF. Written as DNA, the CDR3 is TGCGCCAGCAGCCTGACAGGGGGAGGGGGTCAGCCCCAGCATTTT.